A single sample is the source of the 32 T cell receptor beta chains below, sequenced in a study of T cells after yellow fever vaccination. TCRdb reprocessed the 5' RACE reads with MiXCR, giving one entry per CDR3 protein. Of 300,000 or so distinct CDR3 sequences in the sample, around 9.3% were seen once. Source: CD4+ T cells sorted from PBMCs, taken 5 days after the yellow fever booster vaccination. These receptors were obtained from a man between 18 and 35 years old who received the YFV17D yellow fever vaccine.

J is TRBJ2-1 and V is TRBV20-1; 15 bases align to TRBD2. This CDR3 is 16 amino acids long. V was clipped by 1 base and J by 12 bases; unmatched bases: 10. CDR1 and CDR2 (germline): DFQATT, SNEGSKA (reference sequence). CDR3 sequence: CSARASRTSGGGLQFF. The CDR3, as DNA: TGCAGTGCTAGAGCCTCTCGGACTAGCGGGGGGGGCTTGCAGTTCTTC.

This clonotype was seen a handful of times. This chain links TRBV7-9 with TRBJ1-2; TRBD1 agrees at 7 bases. Germline trimming cut 4 bases from V and 5 bases from J; bases unmatched to any gene: 13. The V gene's germline CDR1 is SEHNR and CDR2 FQNEAQ (reference sequence). The CDR3 spans 16 residues. As DNA, the CDR3 is TGTGCCAGCAGCTCCCCCCTTCGACAGGGCTGGTATGGCTACACCTTC. This sequence encodes CASSSPLRQGWYGYTF.

This clonotype came up a few times. V and J are TRBV4-2 and TRBJ1-1; the D gene is possibly TRBD1 (6 bases). The CDR3 runs 14 residues. CDR1 is LGHNA and CDR2 is YNFKEQ in the germline V gene. V was clipped by 1 base and J by 1 base, with 7 bases between them. The CDR3 here is CASSQGTENTEAFF. The CDR3 nucleotides read TGTGCCAGCAGCCAAGGGACAGAGAACACTGAAGCTTTCTTT.

This clonotype was counted a few times. This chain uses TRBV5-4 with TRBJ2-3; 7 bases are shared with TRBD1. Germline-derived CDR1 and CDR2 are SGHNT and YYREEE (reference sequence). V lost 3 bases and J lost 8; bases outside the gene matches: 6. The CDR3 is 13 amino acids. CDR3 in amino acids: CASSYRGRGTQYF. CDR3 DNA sequence: TGTGCCAGCAGCTACAGGGGTAGGGGTACGCAGTATTTT.

The V and J genes are TRBV18 and TRBJ2-7, with D perhaps matching TRBD1 or TRBD2 (6 bases each). V gave up 1 base and J gave up 6 bases, with 16 bases separating them. The germline V gene has CDR1 KGHSH and CDR2 LQKENI. The CDR3 sequence is 15 residues long. The CDR3 reads CASSPLWGAGTEQYF. CDR3 bases: TGTGCCAGCTCACCACTCTGGGGGGCTGGAACCGAGCAGTACTTC.

This clonotype was observed at least ten times. The V and J genes are TRBV7-9 and TRBJ2-1, with 8 positions matching TRBD2. The J segment lost 2 bases and the V segment lost 4 bases, leaving 1 base of the junction unmatched. From germline, CDR1 is SEHNR and CDR2 FQNEAQ (reference sequence). The CDR3 is made up of 14 amino acids. CDR3 sequence (DNA): TGTGCCAGCAGCTCGCGGGGGGCCTACAATGAGCAGTTCTTC. This gives the protein CASSSRGAYNEQFF. The entire variable domain, with the rest obtained from reference TRBV7-9 and TRBJ2-1, is as follows: DTGVSQNPRHKITKRGQNVTFRCDPISEHNRLYWYRQTLGQGPEFLTYFQNEAQLEKSRLLSDRFSAERPKGSFSTLEIQRTEQGDSAMYLCASSSRGAYNEQFFGPGTRLTVL.

The chain uses TRBV5-1 and TRBJ2-5, with D perhaps assigned TRBD1 or TRBD2 (6 bases each). CDR3 length: 15 amino acids. CDR1 SGHRS and CDR2 YFSETQ come from the germline V gene. V was clipped by 5 bases and J by 2 bases, with 16 bases between them. The CDR3 DNA sequence: TGCGCCAGCAGGGGGGGCAGCAAACTTCAAGAGACCCAGTACTTC. It encodes CASRGGSKLQETQYF.

This clonotype was detected only a few times. This chain joins TRBV20-1 and TRBJ1-1; no clear D gene. The CDR3 has 13 residues. Germline CDR1 is DFQATT and CDR2 is SNEGSKA (reference sequence). Trimming took 0 bases from V and 10 from J, leaving 15 bases between them. CDR3 coding DNA: TGCAGTGCTAGAGATGCAGCCTCAAACGGAGCTTTCTTT. Its translation is CSARDAASNGAFF.

This clonotype was picked up a small number of times. This chain joins TRBV29-1 and TRBJ2-1; D possibly corresponds to TRBD1 (6 bases). Looked up from germline, CDR1 is SQVTM and CDR2 is ANQGSEA. V was trimmed by 4 bases and J by 5 bases, leaving 15 bases between them. The CDR3 covers 14 residues. The chain's CDR3 is CSVAPRGRHNEQFF. DNA of the CDR3: TGCAGCGTTGCCCCCAGGGGACGACACAATGAGCAGTTCTTC.

In its sample, this clonotype was seen a few times. The genes are TRBV7-2 and TRBJ2-5; the D is unclear. The length of the CDR3 is 14 residues. Germline V gene data show CDR1 as SGHTA and CDR2 as FQGNSA. V lost 1 base and J lost 5, with 11 bases in between. The CDR3 nucleotides are TGTGCCAGCAGCTTAGATGTAGTCCCGGAGACCCAGTACTTC. Translating gives CASSLDVVPETQYF.

This clonotype was detected only a few times. The chain links TRBV6-6 to TRBJ1-4; perhaps TRBD1 as D (6 bases). Germline V gene data show CDR1 as MNHNY and CDR2 as SVGAGI (reference sequence). The V end was cut by 2 bases, the J end by 16 bases, with 20 bases between. The CDR3 is 14 residues long. This CDR3 reads CASSYVLGGATPFF. The CDR3 bases are TGTGCCAGCAGTTACGTTTTGGGGGGGGCCACACCGTTTTTT.

DNA of the CDR3: TGTGCCAGCAGCCCCCAGACAGGGGATGGCTACACCTTC. Its translation: CASSPQTGDGYTF. J is TRBJ1-2 and V is TRBV4-2, with TRBD1 matching 8 bases. Unmatched junction bases numbered 4, after V lost 4 bases and J lost 6 bases. This CDR3 contains 13 residues. Germline loops: CDR1 LGHNA, CDR2 YNFKEQ.

This clonotype has a count of ten or more. V usage is TRBV20-1 and J usage is TRBJ2-3, with TRBD1 matching over 8 bases. The CDR3 is 15 amino acids. In germline, CDR1 is DFQATT, CDR2 SNEGSKA (reference sequence). The V and J ends lost 6 bases and 0 bases, in that order; junction bases with no gene match: 8. CDR3 nucleotide sequence: TGCAGTGCACCCAGACAGGGGCCAAGCACAGATACGCAGTATTTT. Translation: CSAPRQGPSTDTQYF.

The table lists this clonotype with a few counts. The chain carries TRBV28 and TRBJ2-2; 8 bases match TRBD2. The ends lost 6 bases at V and 5 bases at J; junction bases unmatched: 8. The CDR3 length is 15 residues. Germline CDR1 and CDR2: MDHEN and SYDVKM. CDR3 sequence (DNA): TGTGCCAGCAGGCCGGGGGGGCCCAAGACCGGGGAGCTGTTTTTT. Its translation is CASRPGGPKTGELFF.

This clonotype showed up just a few times. V gene TRBV27 combines with J gene TRBJ2-7, with TRBD1 as a possible D gene (5 bases). V lost 1 base and J lost 4, with 11 bases in between. This CDR3 has 14 residues. The germline CDR1 and CDR2 sequences are MNHEY and SMNVEV (reference sequence). The DNA of the CDR3 is TGTGCCAGCAGTTTATGGGTCGACAGATACGAGCAGTACTTC. This gives the protein CASSLWVDRYEQYF.

This clonotype was recorded a few times. The chain combines TRBV5-1 with TRBJ1-5, with 7 bases that match TRBD1. The V gene end was trimmed by 1 base and the J gene end by 8 bases; junction bases not matched to a gene: 6. Germline loops: CDR1 SGHRS, CDR2 YFSETQ. The CDR3 runs 14 residues. The CDR3 DNA reads as TGCGCCAGCAGCTTGTTGGCAGGGGGGGAGCCCCAGCATTTT. This sequence encodes CASSLLAGGEPQHF.

This clonotype came up a few times. The CDR3 sequence: CASSPHRGRRGYTF. The CDR3 DNA reads TGTGCCAGCAGCCCTCACAGGGGGCGGAGAGGCTACACCTTC. The chain combines TRBV7-2 with TRBJ1-2; 9 bases line up with TRBD1. CDR1 and CDR2 from the germline V gene are SGHTA and FQGNSA. Trimming at V came to 5 bases and at J to 8 bases, leaving 9 bases not matched to a gene. This CDR3 is 14 amino acids long.

This clonotype appeared a few times. The chain couples TRBV7-6 to TRBJ2-3, with 10 nucleotides matching TRBD2. The V gene end was trimmed by 0 bases and the J gene end by 3 bases; junction bases not matched to a gene: 3. CDR3 size: 16 residues. CDR1 and CDR2 (germline): SGHVS, FNYEAQ. The CDR3 reads CASSLAGLARTDTQYF. CDR3 in DNA: TGTGCCAGCAGCTTAGCGGGACTAGCGAGGACAGATACGCAGTATTTT.

The gene calls are TRBV7-2 and TRBJ2-5; tentatively, D is TRBD2 (5 bases). Deletions cut 2 bases from V and 7 bases from J, with 11 bases between. Germline CDR1 SGHTA, CDR2 FQGNSA. The CDR3 extends over 13 amino acids. In DNA form, the CDR3 reads TGTGCCAGCAGCTTACAGCCCGCGGGGACCCAGTACTTC. Translating it yields CASSLQPAGTQYF.

This clonotype was counted at least ten times. This chain connects TRBV6-1 to TRBJ1-6; D unclear. Looked up from germline, CDR1 is MNHNS and CDR2 is SASEGT. V was cut by 2 bases and J by 9 bases, with 11 bases left in between. The CDR3 is 14 amino acids. CDR3 in amino acids: CASSEQRVSSPLHF. CDR3 sequence (DNA): TGTGCCAGCAGTGAACAACGGGTTAGTTCACCCCTCCACTTT.

This clonotype has only a few counts. The rearrangement links TRBV7-9 to TRBJ2-5; TRBD1 agrees at 11 bases. The CDR3 is made up of 16 amino acids. V was pared by 8 bases and J by 0 bases, with 8 bases of the junction left unmatched. Per germline, CDR1 SEHNR and CDR2 FQNEAQ (reference sequence). This chain's CDR3 is CASGLGDRGNQETQYF. As DNA, the CDR3 is TGTGCCAGCGGCCTCGGGGACAGGGGGAACCAAGAGACCCAGTACTTC.

This chain links TRBV20-1 with TRBJ1-1; possible D gene TRBD1, 5 bases. The CDR3 covers 15 residues. Trimming took 2 bases from V and 0 from J, leaving 13 bases between them. Germline V gene sequence: CDR1 DFQATT, CDR2 SNEGSKA (reference sequence). The DNA of the CDR3 is TGCAGTGCTAGATGGAGGGGCAGAGTGAACACTGAAGCTTTCTTT. This encodes CSARWRGRVNTEAFF.

The rearrangement links TRBV5-8 to TRBJ1-5; TRBD1 aligns across 7 bases. Germline CDR1 and CDR2: SGHTS and YDEGEE. Trimming took 4 bases from V and 7 from J; bases not matched to a gene: 8. The CDR3 has 14 residues. The CDR3 region is CASSPRTGIQPQHF. The CDR3 DNA follows: TGTGCCAGCAGCCCCCGGACAGGTATCCAGCCCCAGCATTTT.

J is TRBJ1-2 and V is TRBV5-1, with no clear D. Germline loops: CDR1 SGHRS, CDR2 YFSETQ. The CDR3 runs 14 residues. V was trimmed by 0 bases and J by 5 bases, leaving 11 bases between them. The CDR3 spells CASSLVDPIYGYTF. The DNA of the CDR3 is TGCGCCAGCAGCTTGGTCGACCCGATATATGGCTACACCTTC.

J is TRBJ1-1 and V is TRBV27, with a possible D match to TRBD1 (6 bases). CDR3 length: 15 amino acids. Germline lookup yields CDR1 MNHEY and CDR2 SMNVEV (reference sequence). V was pared by 5 bases and J by 1 base, with 14 bases between. Here the CDR3 reads CASSPQGTSNTEAFF. The CDR3 region has the DNA TGTGCCAGCAGTCCGCAGGGGACCTCGAACACTGAAGCTTTCTTT.

This clonotype appeared a few times. This sequence joins TRBV24-1 and TRBJ2-3; TRBD1 aligns across 12 bases. Trimming cost V 9 bases and J 5 bases; bases outside gene matches: 8. Germline CDR1 reads KGHDR; CDR2 reads SFDVKD. This CDR3 has 15 residues. The CDR3 DNA follows: TGTGCCACCGCCCGAGGGACAGGGGGCGTAGATACGCAGTATTTT. Translation gives CATARGTGGVDTQYF.

The rearrangement links TRBV18 to TRBJ1-5; TRBD1 is a possible D gene (6 bases). Trimming removed 6 bases from V and 5 bases from J, with 14 bases in between. The CDR3 spans 14 residues. Germline-derived CDR1 and CDR2 are KGHSH and LQKENI. CDR3 loop: CASSPQGKDQPQHF. The CDR3 DNA follows: TGTGCCAGCTCGCCCCAGGGGAAAGATCAGCCCCAGCATTTT.

The V and J genes are TRBV2 and TRBJ2-1; D remains unclear. From germline, CDR1 is SNHLY and CDR2 FYNNEI. V lost 1 base and J 9 bases, leaving 1 base between the germline ends. This CDR3 is 10 amino acids long. CDR3 protein: CASSEVEQFF. CDR3 DNA: TGTGCCAGCAGTGAAGTTGAGCAGTTCTTC. Using reference TRBV2 and TRBJ2-1 for the parts outside the CDR3, the full variable domain is EPEVTQTPSHQVTQMGQEVILRCVPISNHLYFYWYRQILGQKVEFLVSFYNNEISEKSEIFDDQFSVERPDGSNFTLKIRSTKLEDSAMYFCASSEVEQFFGPGTRLTVL.

The CDR3 reads CAINDRTKDQPQHF. The CDR3 DNA follows: TGTGCTATAAACGACAGGACAAAGGATCAGCCCCAGCATTTT. The chain has TRBV6-5 and TRBJ1-5; D possibly corresponds to TRBD1 (6 bases). This CDR3 has 14 residues. The germline gives CDR1 MNHEY, CDR2 SVGAGI.

This clonotype came up many times. This chain uses TRBV6-2 or TRBV6-3 with TRBJ2-7; a weak D match, TRBD1 (5 bases). V was pared by 6 bases and J by 2 bases, with 11 bases between. The CDR3 covers 13 residues. CDR1 is MNHEY, CDR2 SVGEGT, per germline. In DNA, the CDR3 is TGTGCCAGCAGGCCCCCGGACACCTACGAGCAGTACGTC. Its translation: CASRPPDTYEQYV.

The rearrangement joins TRBV7-2 to TRBJ2-7, with 9 bases lining up with TRBD2. Losses at the gene ends were 4 bases for V and 3 bases for J; bases not matched to a gene: 10. Germline loops: CDR1 SGHTA, CDR2 FQGNSA. The CDR3 is 16 residues long. The CDR3 DNA reads as TGTGCCAGCAGCTCGAGCAGCGGGGGGTTGCTCTACGAGCAGTACTTC. Translating it yields CASSSSSGGLLYEQYF.

This clonotype has just a few counts. This chain links TRBV15 with TRBJ2-1; 7 bases match TRBD1. Germline CDR1 reads LNHNV; CDR2 reads YYDKDF (reference sequence). The V gene end was trimmed by 3 bases and the J gene end by 7 bases; junction bases not matched to a gene: 9. This CDR3 is built from 15 residues. CDR3: CATSSPRGRGNEQFF. As DNA, the CDR3 is TGTGCCACCAGCAGTCCACGGGGCAGGGGGAATGAGCAGTTCTTC. The complete variable domain, with remaining parts taken from reference TRBV15 and TRBJ2-1, reads DAMVIQNPRYQVTQFGKPVTLSCSQTLNHNVMYWYQQKSSQAPKLLFHYYDKDFNNEADTPDNFQSRRPNTSFCFLDIRSPGLGDTAMYLCATSSPRGRGNEQFFGPGTRLTVL.